The 17 T cell receptor beta chains presented below share a single source sample, sequenced in a study of blood T cell repertoires in COVID-19. Produced via immunoSEQ multiplex PCR; TCRdb's table is partial and in-frame only. The sample lists 250,000 to 300,000 clones, 80% to 85% occurring once. Sequenced material: peripheral blood. Source of these receptors: an older woman with active or convalescent COVID-19.

This clone was found a few times. Sequence at one end of the junction differs from germline and may be a read error. The V call is TRBV7-7, the J call TRBJ1-4; 8 nucleotides line up with TRBD1. Germline CDR1 reads SSHAT; CDR2 reads FNYEAQ (reference sequence). This CDR3 has 13 amino acids. The CDR3 coding sequence is TGTGCTAGCAGCGTGGACAGGGATGAAAAACTGTTTTTT. It translates to CASSVDRDEKLFF.

This clone was counted only a few times. The rearrangement uses TRBV25-1 and TRBJ2-5; D is perhaps TRBD1 (6 bases). V lost 8 bases to trimming and J lost 9 bases, with 25 bases between them. This CDR3 is 15 amino acids long. Germline V lookup: CDR1 MGHDK, CDR2 SYGVNS. CDR3 sequence: CASGVITGPGLAQYF. In DNA, the CDR3 is TGTGCCAGCGGCGTAATAACAGGGCCCGGGTTGGCCCAGTACTTC.

The chain recombines TRBV9 with TRBJ1-1; D is ambiguous. This CDR3 region has 14 residues. Germline V gives CDR1 SGDLS, CDR2 YYNGEE. The V end lost 0 bases, the J end lost 0 bases, and 6 bases lay between the germline ends. CDR3 in amino acids: CASSVGGMNTEAFF. CDR3 DNA sequence: TGTGCCAGCAGCGTAGGCGGGATGAACACTGAAGCTTTCTTT.

The gene calls are TRBV27 and TRBJ2-3; D remains ambiguous. The CDR3 runs to 13 residues. Trimming pared 6 bases from V and 1 base from J, leaving 8 bases between. Germline V gene data show CDR1 as MNHEY and CDR2 as SMNVEV (reference sequence). CDR3 sequence (DNA): TGTGCCAGCAGAGTAGTCGGCACAGATACGCAGTATTTT. Its translation: CASRVVGTDTQYF.

The chain employs TRBV5-5 and TRBJ1-2; a possible D gene is TRBD1 (5 bases). Trimming removed 0 bases at V and 5 bases at J, with 14 bases between. The CDR3 has 15 amino acids. CDR1 and CDR2 from the germline V gene are SGHKS and YYEKEE (reference sequence). The CDR3 loop reads CASSLADSTSYGYTF. The CDR3 coding sequence is TGTGCCAGCAGCTTGGCCGACAGCACTTCTTATGGCTACACCTTC.

The chain has TRBV5-8 and TRBJ2-7, with 9 nucleotides matching TRBD1. The ends lost 5 bases at V and 2 bases at J; junction bases unmatched: 11. The CDR3 contains 16 residues. From germline, CDR1 is SGHTS and CDR2 YDEGEE. This chain's CDR3 is CASRGPGQGLTYEQYF. CDR3 DNA: TGTGCCAGCAGGGGGCCGGGACAGGGATTGACCTACGAGCAGTACTTC.

The chain's CDR3 is CASSPATGTWVGYTF. CDR3 DNA sequence: TGTGCCAGCTCACCCGCGACAGGGACGTGGGTTGGCTACACCTTC. The chain uses TRBV18 and TRBJ1-2, with 7 positions matching TRBD1. The length of the CDR3 is 15 residues. With 3 bases clipped from V and 7 bases from J, the junction kept 11 bases outside the gene matches. Germline CDR1 is KGHSH and CDR2 is LQKENI.

The chain couples TRBV3-1 (or the pseudogene TRBV3-2) to TRBJ2-5; no clear D gene. Per the germline V gene, CDR1 is LGHDT and CDR2 is YNNKEL (reference sequence). The CDR3 contains 16 residues. With 4 bases removed from V and 5 bases from J, the gap between germline ends came to 20 bases. For the CDR3, the DNA is TGTGCCAGCAGCCCACGGCGTGAGGCGATACGGGAGACCCAGTACTTC. Protein: CASSPRREAIRETQYF.

V usage is TRBV7-3 and J usage is TRBJ2-1; D perhaps matches TRBD1 (7 bases). V dropped 1 base and J dropped 5 bases, with 15 bases sitting between them. This CDR3 comprises 16 residues. CDR1 and CDR2 from the germline V gene are SGHTA and FQGTGA. The CDR3 loop is CASSLNPPRGDNEQFF. The CDR3 coding sequence is TGTGCCAGCAGCTTAAACCCCCCCAGGGGGGACAATGAGCAGTTCTTC.

This chain links TRBV23-1 with TRBJ1-1, with a possible D match to TRBD1 (6 bases). TRBV23-1 is filed as an ORF, its function uncertain. This CDR3 has 14 residues. Trimming removed 3 bases at V and 5 bases at J, with 13 bases between. DNA for the CDR3: TGCGCCAGCAGTCACCCTACAGGGATGACTGAAGCTTTCTTT. Protein sequence: CASSHPTGMTEAFF.

In DNA form, the CDR3 reads TGTGCCAGCAGTGAAGCGGGACAGGGGGTCGGCACAGATACGCAGTATTTT. It translates to CASSEAGQGVGTDTQYF. This rearrangement joins TRBV6-1 to TRBJ2-3; TRBD1 agrees at 11 bases. The CDR3 contains 17 residues. Germline V gene data show CDR1 as MNHNS and CDR2 as SASEGT. V lost 0 bases to trimming and J lost 1 base; unmatched junction nucleotides: 3.

The V and J genes are TRBV4-2 and TRBJ1-6; D perhaps matches TRBD1 (5 bases). The CDR3 loop spans 16 amino acids. From germline, CDR1 is LGHNA and CDR2 YNFKEQ. V was clipped by 1 base and J by 7 bases, with 14 bases between them. DNA of the CDR3: TGTGCCAGCAGCCAAGGGGGAGGGTCAGGGAATTCACCCCTCCACTTT. This encodes CASSQGGGSGNSPLHF.

CDR3 protein: CASSLGPTGDQPQHF. The CDR3 DNA is TGTGCCAGCAGCTTGGGGCCGACAGGGGATCAGCCCCAGCATTTT. J is TRBJ1-5 and V is TRBV5-4, with TRBD1 matching over 8 bases. The CDR3 consists of 15 residues. The V and J ends lost 0 bases and 5 bases, in that order; junction bases with no gene match: 4. Germline lookup yields CDR1 SGHNT and CDR2 YYREEE (reference sequence).

This clone was detected only once. V gene TRBV30 combines with J gene TRBJ2-2; perhaps TRBD2 as D (5 bases). The germline gives CDR1 GTSNPN, CDR2 SVGIG (reference sequence). This CDR3 has 16 amino acids. V lost 0 bases and J lost 5, with 16 bases in between. As DNA, the CDR3 is TGTGCCTGGAGTGTATACCTATCGGGGATGACCGGGGAGCTGTTTTTT. Residues: CAWSVYLSGMTGELFF.

The DNA for the CDR3 is TGTGCCAGCAGGACCGCGGGGGGTTCCTACAATGAGCAGTTCTTC. It is translated as CASRTAGGSYNEQFF. V and J are TRBV6-5 and TRBJ2-1; 8 bases align to TRBD2. The trim removed 6 bases at V and 1 base at J, leaving 5 bases unmatched. This CDR3 spans 15 amino acids. Germline V gene lookup returns CDR1 MNHEY and CDR2 SVGAGI.

The gene calls are TRBV5-6 and TRBJ1-4; 7 bases align to TRBD1. CDR1 is SGHDT and CDR2 is YYEEEE in the germline V gene. Losses at the gene ends were 1 base for V and 4 bases for J; bases not matched to a gene: 10. The CDR3 length is 17 residues. The CDR3 DNA follows: TGTGCCAGCAGCTTGTTGCCATCGGGACAGTTTAATGAAAAACTGTTTTTT. Translating it yields CASSLLPSGQFNEKLFF.

This clone was counted a few times. For the CDR3, the DNA is TGTGCCAGCAGCCCCGGGGACTGGATAACCAACACCATATATTTT. Protein: CASSPGDWITNTIYF. V gene TRBV5-5 combines with J gene TRBJ1-3, with D perhaps TRBD1 (5 bases). Germline CDR1 is SGHKS and CDR2 is YYEKEE (reference sequence). With 4 bases removed from V and 7 bases from J, the gap between germline ends came to 18 bases. The CDR3 sequence is 15 residues long.